This TCR beta chain was recovered during a study of cytomegalovirus exposure and HLA in healthy donors. General study points: Being productive about 87% or about 30% of the time was typical of most TCR beta V segments in an earlier analysis. Among TCR beta chains, those listed as cytomegalovirus-associated numbered around 160. The CMV antigen specificity of a few CMV-associated chains was confirmed through in vitro analysis.

This CDR3 is 14 amino acids long. Germline V CDR1 and CDR2: MGHRA, YSYEKL. V shed 1 base, J shed 4 bases, and the junction held 2 bases outside the gene matches. For this clone: Its antigen is as yet unknown.

PCR involved 60 Vbeta and 13 Jbeta primers. The protocol was immunoSEQ multiplex PCR, while the TCRdb copy is restricted to in-frame clones and leaves out a portion. Among 30,000 to 40,000 clones, almost 70% were seen once, and the ten largest hold around 4%. The rearrangement uses TRBV4-1 and TRBJ1-1; 8 bases match TRBD1. The TCR was taken from a man aged 35-49 years in good health and CMV-seronegative. The sample comprised PBMCs. The CDR3 DNA reads as TGCGCCAGCAGCCAAGGACAGGGGTCCACTGAAGCTTTCTTT. Residues: CASSQGQGSTEAFF.